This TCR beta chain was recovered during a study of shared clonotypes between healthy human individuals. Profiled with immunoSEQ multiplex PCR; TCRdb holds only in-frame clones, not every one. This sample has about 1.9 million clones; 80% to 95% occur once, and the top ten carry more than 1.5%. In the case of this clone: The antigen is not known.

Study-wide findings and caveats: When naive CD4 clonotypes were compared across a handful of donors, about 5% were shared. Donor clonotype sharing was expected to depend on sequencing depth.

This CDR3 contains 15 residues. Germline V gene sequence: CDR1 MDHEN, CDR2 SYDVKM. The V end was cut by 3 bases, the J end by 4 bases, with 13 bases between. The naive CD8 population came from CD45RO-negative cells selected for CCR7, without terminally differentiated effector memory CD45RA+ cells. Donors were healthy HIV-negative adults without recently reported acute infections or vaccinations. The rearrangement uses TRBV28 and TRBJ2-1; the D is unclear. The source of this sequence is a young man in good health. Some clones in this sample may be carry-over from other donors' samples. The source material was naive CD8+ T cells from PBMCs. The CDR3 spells CASSFSVYLYNEQFF. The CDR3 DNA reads TGTGCCAGCAGTTTCTCAGTGTACCTGTACAATGAGCAGTTCTTC.